The clone carrying this TCR beta chain was observed a few times. It is unclear where the CDR3 begins or ends on the DNA, so no DNA is shown, and the CDR3 is as TCRdb lists it. The CDR3 length is 12 residues, termini included. The V gene's germline CDR1 is SGHTA and CDR2 FQGNSA. The data were taken from a study of T-cell reconstitution after alpha-beta-depleted transplantation in children. Unique molecular identifiers were incorporated into the prepared TCRbeta library. One entry per CDR3 protein, called by TCRdb with MiXCR from the PCR reads. The data show about 400,000 distinct CDR3 sequences, around 20% seen once.

The V call is TRBV7-2, the J call TRBJ2-1; the table's D call, TRBD2, has no DNA check behind it. The clonotype was recovered from a human donor who donated a stem cell graft to a child with acute myeloid leukemia. Specimen: PBMCs from the stem cell graft donor, collected from the stem cell graft. The CDR3 sequence: CASSLRRAEQFF.